This T cell receptor (beta chain) was retrieved from a study of beta chain features in type 1 diabetes (dated by TCRdb to 2016 to 2019). About the study as a whole: No differences in mean age, gender distribution, total cell number or subset yield were found between patients and healthy donors. A total of just under 110,000,000 sorted cells were examined across all samples, and RNA yield correlated strongly with the number of cells per subset. The study compared the TCRB repertoires of sorted circulating CD4+ T cell subsets in recently diagnosed type 1 diabetes patients with those in matched healthy donors. Naive and central memory subsets were obtained from all 30 or so donors, but regulatory and stem cell-like memory subsets were isolated from only 8 patients and 8 healthy donors.

This clone has only a few counts. Its target antigen remains unknown. No base quality information exists; no much larger clone differs at one position. The CDR1 and CDR2 encoded by the germline V gene are MNHEY and SVGAGI. V is shortened by 1 base, J by 6 bases, and the region joining them spans 12 bases. CDR3 length: 15 amino acids, cysteine to phenylalanine. This entry keeps only the CDR3 DNA: 45 bases, framed from base 1. The paper's findings and limits, for the study overall: Because cDNA was sequenced instead of genomic DNA, activated cells with high expression could be over-represented, although the groups did not differ in activation or CD3 levels. Only small numbers of individuals were included in the HLA sub-analyses, which left unresolved whether HLA type had any influence on TCRB rearrangement. Patients with type 1 diabetes made fewer insertions and deleted more nucleotides at VDJ recombination sites, implying thymic rearrangement abnormalities. Shorter templates might have been favored by PCR, but patient and control samples were amplified and corrected together, so both groups would have been affected equally by any skew. Type 1 diabetes patients showed a moderate but significant shortening of TCRB CDR3 length in all four CD4+ subsets. Naive, central memory and regulatory TCRB repertoires appeared more similar among patients than among healthy donors.

Each donor gave one peripheral blood draw, roughly 0.11 L on average, collected into heparinised tubes. Using a panel that included CD45RO, CCR7, CD25, CD127, CD95 and CD27, naive, central memory, regulatory and stem cell-like memory CD4+ T cells were sorted on a BD FACSAria II. A purity above 98% was achieved for all sorted populations. PBMCs were isolated immediately by Lymphoprep density gradient centrifugation and stained directly without culture. So that batch effects would be minimized, each experiment stained and sorted samples in pairs, pairing one healthy donor with one patient. The High Capacity cDNA Reverse Transcription Kit was used to reverse transcribe all of the isolated RNA, meaning that expressed TCRB transcripts were what got sequenced. Deep immunoSEQ sequencing was applied to naive, central memory and regulatory T cell samples, giving an average of roughly 3.5 million total reads per sample. Sorted cells were lysed in RLT buffer, and RNA was extracted using DNase-treated RNeasy Micro or Mini kits according to cell number. Each cell subset was processed on its own to prevent cross-contamination, while patient and healthy donor samples were processed together. Using the immunoSEQ multiplex PCR, TCRB sequences were amplified from cDNA into 87-bp fragments spanning the CDR3 region. Amplicons were sequenced on the Illumina HiSeq platform. Turning to the authors' computational methods: Synthetic template baselines were used to correct PCR bias computationally, reads within Hamming distance 2 were collapsed together, and singletons that could not be merged were discarded. Reads were aligned to IMGT to assign V, D and J genes, CDR3 length, and insertions or deletions at six rearrangement sites. Within each subset, clonotype counts were normalized to sorted cell number, and only after that were true diversity and Gini coefficients computed with the tcR R package. The overlap coefficient, calculated on TCRB nucleotide sequences, was used to measure repertoire sharing. Here the immuneACCESS table is served through TCRdb, limited to in-frame sequences with V and J called. Missing clones are a known gap in these copies; in checked studies unresolved V genes cover under half, and the rest lacks a known reason. Clone size and the V and J calls come from that table; the DNA yielded D and trimming. The sample table contains about 140,000 clones; only one count was recorded for about 7% of them. Together, the top ten hold around 1.5% of the sample.

The rearranged chain carries TRBV6-5 and TRBJ2-2, and possibly TRBD1, on 5 matching bases. This TCR came from a woman aged 25 to 39 in good health. The sequenced sample was central memory CD4+ T cells from blood. The CDR3 amino acid sequence is: CASSYYRMEPGELFF. The DNA reads TGTGCCAGCAGTTACTACAGGATGGAACCCGGGGAGCTGTTTTTT.